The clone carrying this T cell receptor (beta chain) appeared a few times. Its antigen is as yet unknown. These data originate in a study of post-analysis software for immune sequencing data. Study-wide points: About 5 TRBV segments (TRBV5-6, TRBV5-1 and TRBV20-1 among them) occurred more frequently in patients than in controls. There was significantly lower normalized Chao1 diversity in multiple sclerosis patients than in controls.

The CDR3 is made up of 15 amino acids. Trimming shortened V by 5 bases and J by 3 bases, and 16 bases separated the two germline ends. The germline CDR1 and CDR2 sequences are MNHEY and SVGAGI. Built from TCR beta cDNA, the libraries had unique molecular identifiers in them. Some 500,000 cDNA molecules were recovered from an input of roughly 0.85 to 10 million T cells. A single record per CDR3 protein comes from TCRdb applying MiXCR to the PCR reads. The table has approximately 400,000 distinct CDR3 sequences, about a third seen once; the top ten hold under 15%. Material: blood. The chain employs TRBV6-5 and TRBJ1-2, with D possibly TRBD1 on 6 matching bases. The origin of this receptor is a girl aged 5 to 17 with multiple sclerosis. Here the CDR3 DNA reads TGTGCCAGCAGTACTACGACAGGACGGGACTATGGCTACACCTTC. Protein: CASSTTTGRDYGYTF.